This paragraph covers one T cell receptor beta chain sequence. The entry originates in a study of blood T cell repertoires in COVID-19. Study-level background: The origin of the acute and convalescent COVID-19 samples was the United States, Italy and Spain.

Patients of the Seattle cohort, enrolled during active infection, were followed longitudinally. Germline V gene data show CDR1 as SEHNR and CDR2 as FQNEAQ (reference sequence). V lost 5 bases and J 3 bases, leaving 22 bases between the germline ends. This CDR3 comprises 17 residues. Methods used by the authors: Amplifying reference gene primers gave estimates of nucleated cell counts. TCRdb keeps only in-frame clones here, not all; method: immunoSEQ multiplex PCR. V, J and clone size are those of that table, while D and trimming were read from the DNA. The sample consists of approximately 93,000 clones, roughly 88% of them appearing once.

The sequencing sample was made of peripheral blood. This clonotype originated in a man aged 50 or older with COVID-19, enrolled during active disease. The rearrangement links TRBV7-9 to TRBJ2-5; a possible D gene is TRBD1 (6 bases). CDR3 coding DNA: TGTGCCAGCAGCCAAAAAGGTTCAGGGGTTATAGAAGAGACCCAGTACTTC. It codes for CASSQKGSGVIEETQYF.